This T cell receptor beta chain was captured by sequencing in a study of T cell changes during pregnancy in multiple sclerosis. The CDR3 loop spans 15 amino acids. Germline V gene sequence: CDR1 MNHNS, CDR2 SASEGT. V lost 2 bases, J lost 4 bases, and 11 bases lay in between. Data came from immunoSEQ multiplex PCR; TCRdb stores just in-frame clones and leaves some out. The data hold approximately 100,000 clones, with 92% observed a single time. The chain recombines TRBV6-1 with TRBJ1-4; D is unresolved. The source is a female donor in good health, enrolled as a control in a pregnancy study. This specimen consisted of peripheral blood, obtained after pregnancy. CDR3: CASSEITKFNEKLFF. CDR3 DNA: TGTGCCAGCAGTGAAATTACAAAGTTTAATGAAAAACTGTTTTTT.